What follows are 27 T cell receptor beta chains derived from one specimen sequenced in a study of identifying expanded T cells in peripheral blood. Profiled with immunoSEQ multiplex PCR; TCRdb holds only in-frame clones, not every one. The table records over 75,000 clones, 70% to 90% of them present only once. Sequencing was carried out using blood. The origin of the receptors is a person aged 18-70 years in good health.

Comment on this clone: Sequence at one end of the junction differs from germline and may be a read error. The chain recombines TRBV9 with TRBJ1-1, with 8 nucleotides matching TRBD1. Germline CDR1 SGDLS, CDR2 YYNGEE. The CDR3 has 14 residues. The CDR3 reads CASSIWTGNNEAFF. CDR3 coding DNA: TGTGCCAGCAGCATTTGGACAGGGAACAATGAAGCTTTCTTT.

This clone occurred a few times. The CDR3 loop is CASRRDRDGYTF. The CDR3, as DNA: TGTGCCAGCAGGCGGGACAGGGATGGCTACACCTTC. The chain uses TRBV2 and TRBJ1-2; 9 bases match TRBD1. The CDR3 contains 12 residues. Looked up from germline, CDR1 is SNHLY and CDR2 is FYNNEI. Trimming removed 6 bases from V and 6 bases from J; junction bases left unmatched: 2. The full variable domain, its missing parts supplied by reference TRBV2 and TRBJ1-2, is EPEVTQTPSHQVTQMGQEVILRCVPISNHLYFYWYRQILGQKVEFLVSFYNNEISEKSEIFDDQFSVERPDGSNFTLKIRSTKLEDSAMYFCASRRDRDGYTFGSGTRLTVV.

This clone was observed once. The chain couples TRBV7-2 to TRBJ1-3; 7 bases fit TRBD1. Germline V gene sequence: CDR1 SGHTA, CDR2 FQGNSA. There are 14 residues in the CDR3. V lost 3 bases and J lost 4; bases outside the gene matches: 3. The CDR3 DNA reads TGTGCCAGCAGCTTGAGGGGGCCCGGAAACACCATATATTTT. It is translated as CASSLRGPGNTIYF.

The V call is TRBV9, the J call TRBJ2-7; no firm D call. The germline V gene has CDR1 SGDLS and CDR2 YYNGEE. V lost 7 bases to trimming and J lost 5 bases, with 7 bases between them. The CDR3 length is 10 residues. CDR3 sequence (DNA): TGTGCCAGCTCTCGGGACGAGCAGTACTTC. It encodes CASSRDEQYF.

This clone was found once. J is TRBJ2-2 and V is TRBV7-3; TRBD2 matches 8 bases. The CDR3 totals 15 residues. Germline V CDR1 and CDR2: SGHTA, FQGTGA. The trim removed 5 bases at V and 6 bases at J, leaving 8 bases unmatched. The CDR3 here is CASSPPGRAAGELFF. DNA for the CDR3: TGTGCCAGCAGCCCCCCCGGGAGGGCCGCCGGGGAGCTGTTTTTT.

The chain recombines TRBV5-1 with TRBJ2-5; perhaps TRBD1 as D (6 bases). The CDR3 runs to 16 residues. Germline V lookup: CDR1 SGHRS, CDR2 YFSETQ. V lost 0 bases to trimming and J lost 1 base, with 13 bases between them. The CDR3 nucleotides are TGCGCCAGCAGCTTGGGGACTCAGGGGCCCCAAGAGACCCAGTACTTC. Translated: CASSLGTQGPQETQYF.

V gene TRBV5-1 combines with J gene TRBJ1-1; 7 bases line up with TRBD1. CDR1 SGHRS and CDR2 YFSETQ come from the germline V gene. The CDR3 spans 14 residues. The V segment lost 4 bases and the J segment 7 bases; nucleotides outside the gene matches: 10. CDR3 in DNA: TGCGCCAGCAGCGTAACAGGGGACCCCCTTGAAGCTTTCTTT. Its protein product is CASSVTGDPLEAFF. Together with reference TRBV5-1 and TRBJ1-1, the CDR3 gives the full variable domain: KAGVTQTPRYLIKTRGQQVTLSCSPISGHRSVSWYQQTPGQGLQFLFEYFSETQRNKGNFPGRFSGRQFSNSRSEMNVSTLELGDSALYLCASSVTGDPLEAFFGQGTRLTVV.

The chain has TRBV7-8 and TRBJ1-1, with D perhaps TRBD1 (6 bases). This CDR3 contains 16 residues. Germline V gene data show CDR1 as SGHVS and CDR2 as FQNEAQ. The ends were cut back, 1 base at V and 6 bases at J, with 18 bases in the middle. The CDR3 coding sequence is TGTGCCAGCAGCTTAGGGACCCGCACAGGGCGCCCTGAAGCTTTCTTT. It translates to CASSLGTRTGRPEAFF.

This clone showed up just once. The chain couples TRBV7-9 to TRBJ1-1; D is unresolved. CDR1 is SEHNR, CDR2 FQNEAQ, per germline (reference sequence). Trimming left V 2 bases short and J 4 bases short, with 5 bases between. The CDR3 extends over 12 amino acids. CDR3 loop: CASSLIVTEAFF. CDR3 bases: TGTGCCAGCAGCTTAATCGTCACTGAAGCTTTCTTT.

The chain uses TRBV2 and TRBJ1-5; no clear D. Deletions cut 2 bases from V and 4 bases from J, with 6 bases between. Germline V gives CDR1 SNHLY, CDR2 FYNNEI. There are 13 residues in the CDR3. This CDR3 is CASSEKQNQPQHF. The DNA of the CDR3 is TGTGCCAGCAGTGAAAAACAGAATCAGCCCCAGCATTTT.

The J gene is TRBJ2-2, the V gene TRBV5-6; D is undetermined. The V end was cut by 2 bases, the J end by 1 base, with 3 bases between. The germline V gene has CDR1 SGHDT and CDR2 YYEEEE. The CDR3 spans 13 residues. In DNA form, the CDR3 reads TGTGCCAGCAGCTTTCTGAACACCGGGGAGCTGTTTTTT. It yields the protein CASSFLNTGELFF.

The chain recombines TRBV11-3 with TRBJ2-7; 9 nucleotides line up with TRBD1. Germline assignment: CDR1 SGHNT and CDR2 YENEEA. Losses at the gene ends were 5 bases for V and 4 bases for J; bases not matched to a gene: 6. This CDR3 contains 14 residues. CDR3 sequence (DNA): TGTGCCAGCAGCCCGGGACAGGGATGGTACGAGCAGTACTTC. It translates to CASSPGQGWYEQYF.

V usage is TRBV5-1 and J usage is TRBJ2-5; D perhaps matches TRBD1 (6 bases). The ends were cut back, 0 bases at V and 2 bases at J, with 11 bases in the middle. The length of the CDR3 is 15 residues. From germline, CDR1 is SGHRS and CDR2 YFSETQ. The CDR3 loop is CASSLATGIQETQYF. The CDR3 nucleotides are TGCGCCAGCAGCTTGGCTACAGGGATACAAGAGACCCAGTACTTC.

The chain combines TRBV29-1 with TRBJ1-4; D remains unclear. Trimming removed 1 base from V and 8 bases from J, with 14 bases in between. The germline gives CDR1 SQVTM, CDR2 ANQGSEA. The CDR3 runs to 14 residues. The DNA of the CDR3 is TGCAGCGTTGAAGGGAGGTCCAAAAACGAAAAACTGTTTTTT. It yields the protein CSVEGRSKNEKLFF.

The chain couples TRBV19 to TRBJ1-5; D remains ambiguous. This CDR3 contains 16 residues. Germline V lookup: CDR1 LNHDA, CDR2 SQIVND (reference sequence). V lost 5 bases and J lost 4, with 18 bases in between. CDR3 loop: CASSFLSNLRNQPQHF. In DNA form, the CDR3 reads TGTGCCAGTAGTTTTCTCTCCAACCTCCGAAATCAGCCCCAGCATTTT.

The J gene is TRBJ1-4, the V gene TRBV19; tentatively, D is TRBD1 (6 bases). The CDR3 loop spans 14 amino acids. V was clipped by 6 bases and J by 7 bases, with 15 bases between them. CDR1 and CDR2 from the germline V gene are LNHDA and SQIVND (reference sequence). CDR3 coding DNA: TGTGCCAGTAGGACGGGGGCCGGGCGTGAAAAACTGTTTTTT. Translating it yields CASRTGAGREKLFF.

The V gene is TRBV10-3, the J gene TRBJ1-2, with 8 bases aligning to TRBD1. Germline V gives CDR1 ENHRY, CDR2 SYGVKD. The CDR3 contains 15 residues. V lost 3 bases to trimming and J lost 8 bases; unmatched junction nucleotides: 11. The CDR3 coding sequence is TGTGCCATCAGTGAACCAGGGGGCCCCTTAAAGGGCTACACCTTC. It is translated as CAISEPGGPLKGYTF.

V usage is TRBV5-6 and J usage is TRBJ1-6; tentatively, D is TRBD1 (5 bases). The CDR3 is 17 residues long. Germline lookup yields CDR1 SGHDT and CDR2 YYEEEE. V lost 3 bases, J lost 6 bases, and 19 bases lay in between. CDR3 region: CASSSRVGGLINSPLHF. Written as DNA, the CDR3 is TGTGCCAGCAGCTCCCGGGTGGGGGGACTGATTAATTCACCCCTCCACTTT.

The V and J genes are TRBV25-1 and TRBJ1-2; D is unclear. Trimming left V 8 bases short and J 4 bases short, with 8 bases between. Per the germline V gene, CDR1 is MGHDK and CDR2 is SYGVNS. CDR3 length: 11 residues. The CDR3 DNA reads as TGTGCCAGCGATACGGGCTATGGCTACACCTTC. It encodes CASDTGYGYTF.

V usage is TRBV6-6 and J usage is TRBJ2-2; 8 bases match TRBD2. The CDR3 length is 16 residues. Germline trimming cut 0 bases from V and 5 bases from J; bases unmatched to any gene: 5. CDR1 and CDR2 (germline): MNHNY, SVGAGI (reference sequence). The CDR3 DNA reads as TGTGCCAGCAGTTACTCTAGCGGGGCCTCTACCGGGGAGCTGTTTTTT. Translated: CASSYSSGASTGELFF.

The chain employs TRBV6-6 and TRBJ1-5; D uncertain. V lost 6 bases, J lost 4 bases, and 10 bases lay in between. The CDR3 sequence is 13 residues long. The germline V gene encodes CDR1 MNHNY and CDR2 SVGAGI (reference sequence). The CDR3 coding sequence is TGTGCCAGCAGCCTACAGTTAAATCAGCCCCAGCATTTT. This translates into CASSLQLNQPQHF.

The genes are TRBV19 and TRBJ1-2; 9 nucleotides agree with TRBD1. The ends lost 4 bases at V and 1 base at J; junction bases unmatched: 7. The CDR3 has 16 residues. From germline, CDR1 is LNHDA and CDR2 SQIVND (reference sequence). The CDR3 DNA sequence: TGTGCCAGTAGTACTATCCCGGGACAGGGTAACTATGGCTACACCTTC. Its protein is CASSTIPGQGNYGYTF.

The chain uses TRBV4-1 and TRBJ2-2; no firm D call. Germline lookup yields CDR1 MGHRA and CDR2 YSYEKL. With 4 bases removed from V and 4 bases from J, the gap between germline ends came to 19 bases. The CDR3 has 17 amino acids. The CDR3 bases are TGCGCCAGCAGCCCGCGATCCGTGGGGTTAGGCACCGGGGAGCTGTTTTTT. Its protein is CASSPRSVGLGTGELFF.

The chain uses TRBV5-1 and TRBJ2-2, with 10 bases that match TRBD1. The CDR3 covers 22 residues. The V gene end was trimmed by 2 bases and the J gene end by 3 bases; junction bases not matched to a gene: 22. From germline, CDR1 is SGHRS and CDR2 YFSETQ. The CDR3 nucleotides are TGCGCCAGCAGCTTAGGTCGTCGGAAACCCCCGGGACAGGGGTCAGACACCGGGGAGCTGTTTTTT. Its translation is CASSLGRRKPPGQGSDTGELFF.

This clone was observed once. J is TRBJ2-7 and V is TRBV6-4, with 9 bases aligning to TRBD1. The CDR3 totals 18 residues. V lost 3 bases, J lost 0 bases, and 12 bases stayed unmatched. Per germline, CDR1 MRHNA and CDR2 SNTAGT. For the CDR3, the DNA is TGTGCCAGCAGTGAATCACAAGGACAGGGGACGAGCTCCTACGAGCAGTACTTC. It encodes CASSESQGQGTSSYEQYF.

This chain uses TRBV7-9 with TRBJ1-3, with unresolved D. Trimming left V 4 bases short and J 4 bases short, with 11 bases between. Germline V gene data show CDR1 as SEHNR and CDR2 as FQNEAQ (reference sequence). This CDR3 comprises 14 residues. The CDR3 spells CASSSEGGGNTIYF. The CDR3 DNA sequence: TGTGCCAGCAGCTCAGAGGGAGGAGGAAACACCATATATTTT.

As regards this clone: The sample carries other DNA sequences with the same CDR3. The chain carries TRBV7-2 and TRBJ2-3; D remains unclear. Trimming removed 6 bases from V and 2 bases from J, with 3 bases in between. The germline V gene has CDR1 SGHTA and CDR2 FQGNSA. This CDR3 comprises 11 residues. The CDR3 nucleotides read TGTGCCAGCAGTTACACAGATACGCAGTATTTT. Its protein is CASSYTDTQYF.